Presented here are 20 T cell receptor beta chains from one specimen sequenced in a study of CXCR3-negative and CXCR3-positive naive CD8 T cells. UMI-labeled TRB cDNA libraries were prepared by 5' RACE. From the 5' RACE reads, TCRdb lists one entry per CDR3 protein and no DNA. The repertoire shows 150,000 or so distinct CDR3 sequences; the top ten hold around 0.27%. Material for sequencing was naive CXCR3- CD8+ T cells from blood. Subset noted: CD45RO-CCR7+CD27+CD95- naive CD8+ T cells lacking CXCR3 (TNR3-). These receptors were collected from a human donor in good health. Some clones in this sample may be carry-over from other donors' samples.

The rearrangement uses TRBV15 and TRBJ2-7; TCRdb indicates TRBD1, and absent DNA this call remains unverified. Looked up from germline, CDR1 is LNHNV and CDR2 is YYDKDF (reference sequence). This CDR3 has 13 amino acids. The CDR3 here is CATSPDRGREQYF.

The CDR3 sequence: CSAGGGTSGMYEQYF. This chain uses TRBV20-1 with TRBJ2-7; absent DNA, TCRdb's TRBD2 call cannot be checked. CDR3 size: 15 residues. Germline V gene lookup returns CDR1 DFQATT and CDR2 SNEGSKA (reference sequence).

The CDR3: CSARPYGTADTTNTEAFF. The V and J genes are TRBV20-1 and TRBJ1-1; TCRdb calls TRBD1, which cannot be checked without DNA. The CDR3 is 18 amino acids. Germline V gives CDR1 DFQATT, CDR2 SNEGSKA (reference sequence).

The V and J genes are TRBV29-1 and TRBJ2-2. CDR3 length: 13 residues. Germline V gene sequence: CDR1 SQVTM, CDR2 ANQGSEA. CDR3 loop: CSVLPTGTGELFF.

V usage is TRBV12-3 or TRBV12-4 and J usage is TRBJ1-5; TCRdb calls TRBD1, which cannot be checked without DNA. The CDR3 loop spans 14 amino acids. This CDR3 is CASSLTGGNQPQHF.

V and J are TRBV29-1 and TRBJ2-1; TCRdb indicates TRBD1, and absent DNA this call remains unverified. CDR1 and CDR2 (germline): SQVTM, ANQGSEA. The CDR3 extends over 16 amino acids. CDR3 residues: CSVEPSTGSSYNEQFF.

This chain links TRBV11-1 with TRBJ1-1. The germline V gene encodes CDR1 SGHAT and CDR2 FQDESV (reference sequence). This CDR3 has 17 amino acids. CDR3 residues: CASSYLPPRAGNTEAFF.

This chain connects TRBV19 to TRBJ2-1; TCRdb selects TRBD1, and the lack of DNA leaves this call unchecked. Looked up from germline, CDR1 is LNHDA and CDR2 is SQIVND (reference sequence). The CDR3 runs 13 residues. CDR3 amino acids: CASSGTHYNEQFF.

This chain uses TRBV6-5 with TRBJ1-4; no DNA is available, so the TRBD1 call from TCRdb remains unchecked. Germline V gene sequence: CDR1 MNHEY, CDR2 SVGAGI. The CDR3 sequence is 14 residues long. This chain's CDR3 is CASSQGQGPEKLFF.

The CDR3 here is CASSLPSGTSTDTQYF. J is TRBJ2-3 and V is TRBV7-9. The germline CDR1 and CDR2 sequences are SEHNR and FQNEAQ (reference sequence). The CDR3 consists of 16 residues.

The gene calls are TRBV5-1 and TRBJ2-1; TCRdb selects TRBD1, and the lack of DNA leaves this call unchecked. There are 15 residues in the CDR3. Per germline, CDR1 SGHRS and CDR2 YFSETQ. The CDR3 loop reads CASSLDLVGDNEQFF.

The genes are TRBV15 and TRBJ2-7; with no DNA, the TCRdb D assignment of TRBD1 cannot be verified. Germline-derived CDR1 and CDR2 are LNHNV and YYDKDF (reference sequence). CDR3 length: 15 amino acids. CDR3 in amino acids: CATSKTEGAYYEQYF.

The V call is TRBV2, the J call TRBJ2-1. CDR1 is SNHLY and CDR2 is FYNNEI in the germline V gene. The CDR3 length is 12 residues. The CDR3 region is CASSEPDNEQFF. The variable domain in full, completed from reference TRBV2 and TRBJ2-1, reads EPEVTQTPSHQVTQMGQEVILRCVPISNHLYFYWYRQILGQKVEFLVSFYNNEISEKSEIFDDQFSVERPDGSNFTLKIRSTKLEDSAMYFCASSEPDNEQFFGPGTRLTVL.

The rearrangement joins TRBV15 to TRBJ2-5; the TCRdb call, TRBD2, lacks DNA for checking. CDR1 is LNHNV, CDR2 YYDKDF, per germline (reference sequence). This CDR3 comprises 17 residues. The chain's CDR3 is CATSSRLAGGIQETQYF.

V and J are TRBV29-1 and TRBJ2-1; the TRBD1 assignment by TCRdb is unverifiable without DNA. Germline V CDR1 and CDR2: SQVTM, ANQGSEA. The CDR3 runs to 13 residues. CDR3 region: CSADSHNYNEQFF.

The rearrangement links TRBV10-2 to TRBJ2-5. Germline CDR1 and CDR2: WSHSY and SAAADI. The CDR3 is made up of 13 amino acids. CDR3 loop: CASSEDNQETQYF.

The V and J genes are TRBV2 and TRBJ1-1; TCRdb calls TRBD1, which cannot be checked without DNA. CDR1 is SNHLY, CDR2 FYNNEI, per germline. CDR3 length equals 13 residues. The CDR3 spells CASSQGVNTEAFF.

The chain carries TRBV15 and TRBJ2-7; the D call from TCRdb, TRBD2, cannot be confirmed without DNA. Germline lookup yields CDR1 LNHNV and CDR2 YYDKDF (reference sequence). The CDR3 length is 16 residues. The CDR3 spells CATSRVLSTISYEQYF.

The chain's CDR3 is CSARDPRGNTDTQYF. The chain recombines TRBV20-1 with TRBJ2-3; TCRdb proposes TRBD1, but this gene call is untestable without DNA. CDR1 DFQATT and CDR2 SNEGSKA come from the germline V gene (reference sequence). This CDR3 comprises 15 residues.

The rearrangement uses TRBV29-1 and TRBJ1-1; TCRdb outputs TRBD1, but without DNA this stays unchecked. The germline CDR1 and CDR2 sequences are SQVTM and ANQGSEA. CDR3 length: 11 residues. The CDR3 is CSVDGGSEAFF.